A selection of T cell receptor beta chains follows, all from one sample in a study of identical twins. A single record per CDR3 protein comes from TCRdb applying MiXCR to the 5' RACE reads. The sample lists fewer than 900,000 distinct CDR3 sequences, roughly 20% occurring once. These data are also associated with another study on T cells expressing NK-cell markers.

The sequencing sample was made of PBMCs. These receptors were obtained from a woman younger than 35 in good health. CDR3s include the opening cysteine and the closing phenylalanine or tryptophan. D genes are given only for firm matches. The listing skips clone size in some rows; elsewhere it reads once, few, many or a size class.

clone size | D gene | J gene | V gene | CDR3 protein | CDR3 DNA
. | . | TRBJ2-2 | TRBV5-1 | CASSATAGNTGELFF | TGCGCCAGCAGCGCCACGGCGGGGAACACCGGGGAGCTGTTTTTT
many | . | TRBJ2-5 | TRBV12-3/TRBV12-4 | CASSLLGRETQYF | TGTGCCAGCAGTTTATTGGGGAGGGAGACCCAGTACTTC
. | . | TRBJ2-5 | TRBV18 | CASSPWGAEETQYF | TGTGCCAGCTCACCATGGGGGGCCGAGGAGACCCAGTACTTC
few | TRBD2 | TRBJ2-3 | TRBV5-1 | CASSGGVLAGGRSNAQYF | TGCGCCAGCAGCGGCGGGGTTCTAGCGGGGGGGCGATCTAATGCGCAGTATTTT
. | . | TRBJ1-1 | TRBV7-9 | CASSFTDFEAFF | TGTGCCAGCAGCTTCACCGATTTTGAAGCTTTCTTT
once | . | TRBJ2-7 | TRBV21-1 | CASSKIGGYEQYF | TGTGCCAGCAGCAAAATCGGTGGGTACGAGCAGTACTTC
few | . | TRBJ2-2 | TRBV15 | CATSNWGEAKKIGELFF | TGTGCCACCAGCAATTGGGGAGAGGCGAAGAAGATCGGGGAGCTGTTTTTT
few | . | TRBJ1-5 | TRBV7-9 | CASRRGAGNQPQHF | TGTGCCAGCAGACGGGGGGCCGGCAATCAGCCCCAGCATTTT
few | . | TRBJ1-2 | TRBV12-3/TRBV12-4 | CASSPIGFYGYTF | TGTGCCAGCAGCCCCATTGGTTTCTATGGCTACACCTTC
. | TRBD2 | TRBJ2-1 | TRBV20-1 | CSARDLGSGGNNEQFF | TGCAGTGCTAGAGATCTGGGTAGCGGGGGGAACAATGAGCAGTTCTTC
many | . | TRBJ1-6 | TRBV4-1 | CASSQGLQVSYNSPLHF | TGCGCCAGCAGCCAAGGTTTACAGGTTTCTTATAATTCACCCCTCCACTTT
few | TRBD1 | TRBJ2-7 | TRBV7-8 | CASSLRDRETYEQYF | TGTGCCAGCAGCTTAAGGGACAGGGAGACCTACGAGCAGTACTTC
. | TRBD2 | TRBJ2-3 | TRBV27 | CASRLWGGIFTDTQYF | TGTGCCAGCAGGTTATGGGGGGGGATTTTCACAGATACGCAGTATTTT
once | . | TRBJ2-2 | TRBV7-6 | CASSPLFGLHTGELFF | TGTGCCAGCAGCCCTCTTTTCGGACTACACACCGGGGAGCTGTTTTTT
few | TRBD2 | TRBJ2-5 | TRBV20-1 | CSATSGGQETQYF | TGCAGTGCTACCAGCGGGGGGCAAGAGACCCAGTACTTC
few | . | TRBJ1-6 | TRBV4-3 | CASSQEGGPPLHF | TGCGCCAGCAGCCAAGAAGGGGGACCTCCCCTCCACTTT
many | TRBD2 | TRBJ2-1 | TRBV29-1 | CSVDSGGTTYNEQFF | TGCAGCGTTGACAGCGGGGGGACCACCTACAATGAGCAGTTCTTC
. | . | TRBJ2-3 | TRBV5-5 | CASSFTGPTDTQYF | TGTGCCAGCAGCTTCACGGGGCCCACAGATACGCAGTATTTT
. | . | TRBJ2-3 | TRBV13 | CASSQGSVTSTDTQYF | TGTGCCAGCAGCCAGGGGAGCGTTACTAGCACAGATACGCAGTATTTT
. | . | TRBJ2-1 | TRBV10-3 | CAISPLRSYEQFF | TGTGCCATCAGCCCCTTGCGAAGTTATGAGCAGTTCTTC
. | TRBD1 | TRBJ2-7 | TRBV20-1 | CSADSGTGSDYEQYF | TGCAGTGCTGACTCCGGGACAGGGTCCGACTACGAGCAGTACTTC
. | TRBD1 | TRBJ2-2 | TRBV7-6 | CASSTWTGDITGELFF | TGTGCCAGCAGCACCTGGACAGGAGACATCACCGGGGAGCTGTTTTTT
few | . | TRBJ1-1 | TRBV20-1 | CSARYGTVNTEAFF | TGCAGTGCTAGGTACGGAACCGTGAACACTGAAGCTTTCTTT
. | . | TRBJ2-1 | TRBV12-3/TRBV12-4 | CASSLNMNEQFF | TGTGCCAGCAGTTTAAATATGAATGAGCAGTTCTTC
many | . | TRBJ1-1 | TRBV20-1 | CSARLQGITTEAFF | TGCAGTGCTAGATTACAGGGAATAACGACTGAAGCTTTCTTT
few | . | TRBJ2-2 | TRBV5-1 | CASSQGGVSVGELFF | TGCGCCAGCAGCCAAGGCGGTGTTTCGGTCGGGGAGCTGTTTTTT
. | TRBD1 | TRBJ1-2 | TRBV19 | CASSRGTVRVGYTF | TGTGCCAGTAGTCGAGGGACAGTCAGAGTTGGCTACACCTTC